The 17 T cell receptor beta chains below were found in one sample sequenced in a study of T cells in Graves' hyperthyroidism and ophthalmopathy. It was RNA transcripts that yielded the amplified TCR beta CDR3 regions. The primer set for the first-round RT-PCR of the TCR CDR3 was HTBI. TCRdb recomputed calls from the multiplex PCR reads with MiXCR, one row per CDR3 protein. In the table there are about 180,000 distinct CDR3 sequences, 15% to 20% of which are singletons. Material: blood. These receptors were collected from a woman aged 45 to 65 with Graves' hyperthyroidism.

This clonotype was counted at least ten times. V usage is TRBV13 and J usage is TRBJ2-1; D unclear. Trimming took off 2 bases at V and 1 base at J, with 6 bases between the two ends. This CDR3 contains 14 residues. Germline CDR1 PRHDT, CDR2 FYEKMQ (reference sequence). CDR3 sequence reads: CASSLIQSYNEQFF. The CDR3 nucleotides read TGTGCCAGCAGCTTAATACAGTCCTACAATGAGCAGTTCTTC.

Many counts were recorded for this clonotype. This chain joins TRBV13 and TRBJ2-5, with TRBD2 matching 12 bases. With 2 bases clipped from V and 2 bases from J, the junction kept 3 bases outside the gene matches. This CDR3 spans 16 amino acids. Germline CDR1 and CDR2: PRHDT and FYEKMQ (reference sequence). CDR3 nucleotide sequence: TGTGCCAGCAGCTTAACTAGCGGGGGGCAACAAGAGACCCAGTACTTC. It encodes CASSLTSGGQQETQYF.

The V call is TRBV4-1, the J call TRBJ1-5, with D unresolved. The CDR3 is made up of 15 amino acids. CDR1 is MGHRA, CDR2 YSYEKL, per germline. The V end lost 2 bases, the J end lost 1 base, and 9 bases lay between the germline ends. CDR3 amino acids: CASSQRGQSNQPQHF. CDR3 coding DNA: TGCGCCAGCAGCCAACGGGGTCAGAGCAATCAGCCCCAGCATTTT.

This clonotype was seen repeatedly, ten times or more. V is TRBV5-1 and J is TRBJ2-1; 10 bases line up with TRBD1. With V trimmed by 7 bases and J by 8 bases, 9 bases remained unmatched. This CDR3 region has 14 residues. Germline lookup yields CDR1 SGHRS and CDR2 YFSETQ. The CDR3 is CASRRTGGTDEQFF. CDR3 DNA sequence: TGCGCCAGCCGCAGGACAGGGGGGACCGATGAGCAGTTCTTC. Full variable domain (rest looked up from reference TRBV5-1 and TRBJ2-1): KAGVTQTPRYLIKTRGQQVTLSCSPISGHRSVSWYQQTPGQGLQFLFEYFSETQRNKGNFPGRFSGRQFSNSRSEMNVSTLELGDSALYLCASRRTGGTDEQFFGPGTRLTVL.

In its sample, this clonotype was seen many times. V and J are TRBV3-1 and TRBJ1-4, with 8 bases identical to TRBD1. The trim removed 3 bases at V and 0 bases at J, leaving 3 bases unmatched. Germline V lookup: CDR1 LGHDT, CDR2 YNNKEL (reference sequence). The CDR3 sequence is 16 residues long. The CDR3 bases are TGTGCCAGCAGCCACCTCAGGGGGCCAACTAATGAAAAACTGTTTTTT. Amino acid sequence: CASSHLRGPTNEKLFF.

This clonotype came up many times. V is TRBV7-9 and J is TRBJ2-7; D is possibly TRBD1 (5 bases). This CDR3 contains 16 residues. Germline lookup yields CDR1 SEHNR and CDR2 FQNEAQ (reference sequence). V was trimmed by 2 bases and J by 5 bases, leaving 19 bases between them. The CDR3 nucleotides read TGTGCCAGCAGCTTATGGACACCCTACGTAAGCGACGAGCAGTACTTC. Amino acid sequence: CASSLWTPYVSDEQYF.

This clonotype appeared many times. The chain carries TRBV24-1 and TRBJ1-2; TRBD1 aligns across 8 bases. V lost 7 bases to trimming and J lost 7 bases; unmatched junction nucleotides: 7. There are 13 residues in the CDR3. CDR1 is KGHDR, CDR2 SFDVKD, per germline. CDR3: CATSKQGASGYTF. The CDR3 DNA reads TGTGCCACCAGCAAGCAGGGGGCGAGTGGCTACACCTTC.

This clonotype was recorded many times. This chain uses TRBV27 with TRBJ1-2; D unclear. CDR1 MNHEY and CDR2 SMNVEV come from the germline V gene (reference sequence). V lost 2 bases to trimming and J lost 8 bases, with 18 bases between them. The CDR3 length is 15 residues. CDR3 DNA: TGTGCCAGCAGTTTAACGGCAGGAGGGTTAACGGGCTACACCTTC. It yields the protein CASSLTAGGLTGYTF.

This clonotype occurred many times. The chain carries TRBV28 and TRBJ2-2, with 11 bases lining up with TRBD2. CDR1 MDHEN and CDR2 SYDVKM come from the germline V gene. V lost 8 bases to trimming and J lost 3 bases; unmatched junction nucleotides: 8. The CDR3 covers 16 residues. CDR3 sequence (DNA): TGTGCCAGCTCTCCTTCGGGACTAGCGGACACCGGGGAGCTGTTTTTT. Its translation: CASSPSGLADTGELFF.

The CDR3 is CASSFWTGPLNTEAFF. The CDR3 region has the DNA TGTGCCAGCAGTTTCTGGACAGGGCCCCTGAACACTGAAGCTTTCTTT. The chain has TRBV12-3 or TRBV12-4 and TRBJ1-1; TRBD1 matches 8 bases. J was trimmed by 0 bases and V by 3 bases; bases with no gene match: 6. This CDR3 is 16 amino acids long.

This clonotype was seen ten or more times. The chain combines TRBV19 with TRBJ1-1, with D perhaps matching TRBD1 (5 bases). Germline V gives CDR1 LNHDA, CDR2 SQIVND (reference sequence). V was pared by 9 bases and J by 7 bases, with 12 bases between. The CDR3 is 11 residues long. The CDR3 DNA is TGTGCCAGCCGGGGGGGAAATGAAGCTTTCTTT. Translated, it gives CASRGGNEAFF. The variable domain in full, completed from reference TRBV19 and TRBJ1-1, reads DGGITQSPKYLFRKEGQNVTLSCEQNLNHDAMYWYRQDPGQGLRLIYYSQIVNDFQKGDIAEGYSVSREKKESFPLTVTSAQKNPTAFYLCASRGGNEAFFGQGTRLTVV.

This clonotype was counted between two and nine times. This chain links TRBV11-2 with TRBJ1-6, with 10 bases aligning to TRBD1. Losses at the gene ends were 10 bases for V and 5 bases for J; bases not matched to a gene: 11. In germline, CDR1 is SGHAT, CDR2 FQNNGV. CDR3 length: 16 residues. CDR3 in amino acids: CATQRDRGRNNSPLHF. In DNA, the CDR3 is TGTGCCACTCAAAGGGACAGGGGACGCAATAATTCACCCCTCCACTTT.

There are a few counts of this clonotype. The gene calls are TRBV3-1 and TRBJ2-2; 7 bases align to TRBD1. Germline V CDR1 and CDR2: LGHDT, YNNKEL (reference sequence). Trimming took 3 bases from V and 6 from J; bases not matched to a gene: 4. There are 14 residues in the CDR3. The CDR3 nucleotides read TGTGCCAGCAGCCATCGACAGGGACCCGGGGAGCTGTTTTTT. Encoded protein: CASSHRQGPGELFF.

This clonotype came up many times. The chain combines TRBV3-1 with TRBJ2-3; maybe TRBD1 (6 bases). CDR1 is LGHDT and CDR2 is YNNKEL in the germline V gene (reference sequence). This CDR3 contains 14 residues. V was pared by 5 bases and J by 2 bases, with 11 bases between. CDR3 in amino acids: CASSEQGYTDTQYF. For the CDR3, the DNA is TGTGCCAGCAGCGAACAGGGCTACACAGATACGCAGTATTTT.

This clonotype showed up many times. The J gene is TRBJ2-3, the V gene TRBV7-2; the match to TRBD2 covers 8 bases. Germline V lookup: CDR1 SGHTA, CDR2 FQGNSA. The CDR3 runs 16 residues. J was trimmed by 4 bases and V by 7 bases; bases with no gene match: 13. CDR3 protein: CASTRQLADLSDTQYF. CDR3 in DNA: TGTGCCAGCACCCGACAACTAGCGGATCTATCAGATACGCAGTATTTT.

The chain carries TRBV28 and TRBJ1-1, with a possible D match to TRBD1 (5 bases). V dropped 7 bases and J dropped 3 bases, with 12 bases sitting between them. The germline V gene has CDR1 MDHEN and CDR2 SYDVKM. This CDR3 has 13 residues. CDR3 nucleotides: TGTGCCAGCATGACGGGGGTGGACACTGAAGCTTTCTTT. It translates to CASMTGVDTEAFF.

The sample holds many counts of this clonotype. This chain joins TRBV10-3 and TRBJ2-3; 8 bases line up with TRBD2. Germline-derived CDR1 and CDR2 are ENHRY and SYGVKD. With 5 bases clipped from V and 1 base from J, the junction kept 5 bases outside the gene matches. The CDR3 covers 15 residues. CDR3 protein: CAISKLAAGTDTQYF. DNA for the CDR3: TGTGCCATCAGTAAACTAGCGGCGGGCACAGATACGCAGTATTTT.